These 12 T cell receptor beta chains came from one sample sequenced in a study of blood T cell repertoires in COVID-19. Data came from immunoSEQ multiplex PCR; TCRdb stores just in-frame clones and leaves some out. The sample includes 55,000 or so clones, 80% to 90% of them seen just once. The source material was peripheral blood. All receptors come from a man in his sixties with active or convalescent COVID-19.

The chain links TRBV2 to TRBJ1-5; 7 bases line up with TRBD1. V shed 5 bases and J 5 bases; nucleotides not matched to a gene: 3. In germline, CDR1 is SNHLY, CDR2 FYNNEI. CDR3 length: 13 amino acids. The CDR3 bases are TGTGCCAGCAGTAATGACAGGGATCAGCCCCAGCATTTT. It codes for CASSNDRDQPQHF.

Only a few counts were recorded for this clone. The chain uses TRBV27 and TRBJ1-2; D perhaps matches TRBD1 (6 bases). Trimming removed 5 bases at V and 8 bases at J, with 18 bases between. The CDR3 runs 14 residues. Germline V lookup: CDR1 MNHEY, CDR2 SMNVEV (reference sequence). The CDR3 region has the DNA TGTGCCAGCAGTCCAGACCCTAACAGGGACGGCTACACCTTC. The encoded protein is CASSPDPNRDGYTF.

This chain connects TRBV6-2 or TRBV6-3 to TRBJ2-1; D is possibly TRBD1 (6 bases). Per the germline V gene, CDR1 is MNHEY and CDR2 is SVGEGT. V was cut by 1 base and J by 6 bases, with 13 bases left in between. The CDR3 has 15 residues. The CDR3 reads CASSYWQGMRNEQFF. The DNA of the CDR3 is TGTGCCAGCAGTTACTGGCAGGGGATGCGCAATGAGCAGTTCTTC.

The chain combines TRBV6-1 with TRBJ2-2; a possible D gene is TRBD2 (6 bases). V was trimmed by 2 bases and J by 5 bases, leaving 9 bases between them. The germline CDR1 and CDR2 sequences are MNHNS and SASEGT. The CDR3 spans 14 residues. Written as DNA, the CDR3 is TGTGCCAGCAGTGAATCCGGGAGTACCGGGGAGCTGTTTTTT. It is translated as CASSESGSTGELFF.

The chain couples TRBV7-2 to TRBJ2-1; 7 nucleotides match TRBD2. V gave up 8 bases and J gave up 4 bases; unmatched junction bases: 11. The CDR3 is made up of 15 amino acids. CDR1 and CDR2 (germline): SGHTA, FQGNSA. In nucleotides, the CDR3 is TGTGCCAGCCAACGCGTGGGGGGGGGATACAATGAGCAGTTCTTC. It specifies CASQRVGGGYNEQFF.

This clone was observed once. The chain joins TRBV19 to TRBJ2-2; 10 bases map to TRBD1. Germline lookup yields CDR1 LNHDA and CDR2 SQIVND (reference sequence). With 5 bases clipped from V and 5 bases from J, the junction kept 8 bases outside the gene matches. The CDR3 length is 16 residues. The CDR3: CASSAGGQGRTGELFF. The CDR3 DNA reads as TGTGCCAGTAGTGCTGGGGGACAGGGGAGGACCGGGGAGCTGTTTTTT. Together with reference TRBV19 and TRBJ2-2, the CDR3 gives the full variable domain: DGGITQSPKYLFRKEGQNVTLSCEQNLNHDAMYWYRQDPGQGLRLIYYSQIVNDFQKGDIAEGYSVSREKKESFPLTVTSAQKNPTAFYLCASSAGGQGRTGELFFGEGSRLTVL.

The chain couples TRBV18 to TRBJ1-5, with 9 nucleotides matching TRBD1. Germline loops: CDR1 KGHSH, CDR2 LQKENI. The V gene end was trimmed by 2 bases and the J gene end by 0 bases; junction bases not matched to a gene: 5. The CDR3 covers 17 residues. DNA for the CDR3: TGTGCCAGCTCACCAGGACAGGGGAGGTATAGCAATCAGCCCCAGCATTTT. Amino acid sequence: CASSPGQGRYSNQPQHF.

The chain combines TRBV6-5 with TRBJ1-1; 7 bases match TRBD1. Germline-derived CDR1 and CDR2 are MNHEY and SVGAGI. The CDR3 consists of 14 residues. V lost 6 bases and J lost 5; bases outside the gene matches: 9. Here the CDR3 reads CASSPTGARTEAFF. CDR3 bases: TGTGCCAGCAGCCCAACAGGGGCAAGGACTGAAGCTTTCTTT.

The chain recombines TRBV6-5 with TRBJ2-3; D is ambiguous. Germline V gives CDR1 MNHEY, CDR2 SVGAGI. The germline V and J ends were trimmed by 4 bases and 2 bases, with 10 bases remaining between them. CDR3 length: 14 residues. DNA of the CDR3: TGTGCCAGCAGTTCCGGCAGGCACACAGATACGCAGTATTTT. As protein: CASSSGRHTDTQYF.

V is TRBV5-1 and J is TRBJ1-1; 7 bases map to TRBD1. Unmatched junction bases numbered 8, after V lost 4 bases and J lost 5 bases. From germline, CDR1 is SGHRS and CDR2 YFSETQ. The CDR3 totals 14 residues. The CDR3 loop reads CASSGDRVRTEAFF. Written as DNA, the CDR3 is TGCGCCAGCAGCGGTGACAGGGTGAGGACTGAAGCTTTCTTT.

The chain employs TRBV27 and TRBJ1-1; perhaps TRBD1 as D (6 bases). The CDR3 contains 14 residues. V dropped 5 bases and J dropped 6 bases, with 16 bases sitting between them. The V gene's germline CDR1 is MNHEY and CDR2 SMNVEV (reference sequence). CDR3 residues: CASSLPDSKSEAFF. CDR3 DNA: TGTGCCAGCAGTCTCCCGGACAGTAAGTCTGAAGCTTTCTTT.

The chain employs TRBV5-1 and TRBJ2-2, with D maybe TRBD1 (6 bases). V was pared by 0 bases and J by 7 bases, with 13 bases between. This CDR3 comprises 15 residues. Looked up from germline, CDR1 is SGHRS and CDR2 is YFSETQ. The CDR3 bases are TGCGCCAGCAGCTTGGGTGGACAGCCGGGCGGGGAGCTGTTTTTT. Its protein is CASSLGGQPGGELFF.